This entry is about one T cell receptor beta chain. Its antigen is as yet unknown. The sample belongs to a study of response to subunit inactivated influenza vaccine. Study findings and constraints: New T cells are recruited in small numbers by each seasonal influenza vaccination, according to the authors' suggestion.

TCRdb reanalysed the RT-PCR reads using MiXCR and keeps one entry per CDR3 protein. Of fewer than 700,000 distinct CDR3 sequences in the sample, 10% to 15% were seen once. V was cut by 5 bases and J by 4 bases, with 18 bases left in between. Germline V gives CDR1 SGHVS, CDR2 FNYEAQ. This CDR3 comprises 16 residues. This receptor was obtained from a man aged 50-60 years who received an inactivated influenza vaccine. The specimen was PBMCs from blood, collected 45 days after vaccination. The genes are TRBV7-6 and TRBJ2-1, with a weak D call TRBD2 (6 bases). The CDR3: CASSKLQEGGYNEQFF. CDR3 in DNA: TGTGCCAGCAGCAAGCTCCAGGAGGGCGGGTACAATGAGCAGTTCTTC.